This T cell receptor beta chain originates from a study of cytomegalovirus exposure and HLA in healthy donors. Study results and caveats: In terms of immune exposure information, only CMV serostatus was available. Donors were assumed by presence/absence analyses to have roughly uniform sequencing depth.

The PCR contained 60 Vbeta and 13 Jbeta primers. The protocol was immunoSEQ multiplex PCR, while the TCRdb copy is restricted to in-frame clones and leaves out a portion. The table shows roughly 150,000 clones, with roughly 88% occurring only once. Germline V gives CDR1 LNHDA, CDR2 SQIVND (reference sequence). V was pared by 7 bases and J by 6 bases, with 13 bases between. The CDR3 is 13 amino acids. Concerning this clone: Its antigen is still unknown.

This sequence joins TRBV19 and TRBJ1-5; D perhaps matches TRBD1 (6 bases). Input material: PBMCs. The clonotype was recovered from a woman aged 18 to 35 in good health and CMV-seronegative. CDR3 in DNA: TGTGCCAGTATGGGGGGGCTAACTCAGCCCCAGCATTTT. It is translated as CASMGGLTQPQHF.